This T cell receptor beta chain was captured in a study of shared clonotypes between healthy human individuals. This clone was counted a single time. Its antigen is not identified. This sample also contains other DNA sequences that code for the same CDR3. Using immunoSEQ multiplex PCR, the repertoire was profiled, and TCRdb retains in-frame clones only, with some absent. The data hold over 2 million clones, with approximately 90% observed a single time. Whole-study results and caveats: Naive CD4 clonotype sharing across a few donors was about 5%. Relative to memory subsets, naive subsets generally showed larger estimated richness. In the sorted subsets, rarefaction showed sequencing was incomplete despite large depth.

Recent acute infections and vaccinations were absent in the healthy HIV-negative adult donors. V was pared by 1 base and J by 5 bases, with 9 bases between. CDR3 length: 13 amino acids. The V gene's germline CDR1 is SGHRS and CDR2 YFSETQ. The chain combines TRBV5-1 with TRBJ2-5; D possibly corresponds to TRBD2 (6 bases). The sequence was obtained from a man younger than 35 in good health. Some clones in this sample may be carry-over from other donors' samples. The specimen was naive CD4+ T cells from PBMCs. Subset indicated: CD45RA+ positively selected. The CDR3 is CASSLTSPETQYF. CDR3 DNA: TGCGCCAGCAGCTTGACTAGCCCGGAGACCCAGTACTTC.